This is a list of T cell receptor beta chains from one sample in a study of blood T cell repertoires in COVID-19. This table comes from immunoSEQ multiplex PCR, and its TCRdb copy is limited to in-frame clones, with some not included. The data show around 250,000 clones, with 88% seen just once and 0.95% to 1.5% held by the top ten. The source material was PBMCs or T cells enriched from blood (not recorded which). All receptors derive from a woman in her thirties or forties with acute COVID-19. CDR3s leave out the opening cysteine and the closing phenylalanine or tryptophan. D genes are given only for firm matches. Size is stated for part of the rows, as once, few or many counts, or as a class when the clone is expanded.

>-|few|TRBV1
TSSQEGLAGSYNEQF
>-|once|TRBV10-2
ASSSGPSVSPLH
>-|-|TRBV27
ASSHPGGGGYT
>TRBD2|-|TRBV30
AWSASGMVTGELF
>-|-|TRBV27
ASSLRQNYGYT
>TRBD2|-|TRBV28
ASSFIPGGSRETQY
>TRBD2|once|TRBV29-1
SVTSGTYQETQY
>-|-|TRBV11-2
ASSGGGGSEQY
>-|-|TRBV13
ASSSTGLGAKNIQY
>-|once|TRBV15
ATSRDQSSNTQY
>TRBD1|-|TRBV7-8
ASSPGPGRGLVNEKLF
>-|once|TRBV18
ASSPTFTDTQY
>-|-|TRBV5-1
ASSLEGHEAF
>TRBD1|-|TRBV19
ASTVPGQGSGANVLT
>-|-|TRBV12-3/TRBV12-4
ASSALSLKAF
>TRBD2|-|TRBV15
ATSRRTSGSTDTQY
>-|-|TRBV19
ASSIGSTNTGELF
>-|-|TRBV3-1/TRBV3-2
ASSQEADNQPQH
>TRBD1|-|TRBV6-5
ASSYSGQYTQETQY
>-|-|TRBV7-8
ASSLEVPQGYSGYT
>TRBD1|-|TRBV5-4
ASSQDRPNYGYT
>TRBD1|once|TRBV5-4
ASSLEQGAIAGYT
>TRBD2|-|TRBV24-1
ATSDLHRTSISYNEQF
>-|few|TRBV19
ASNLGASGNTEAF
>-|-|TRBV7-9
ASSTRLGGRLTEAF
>-|-|TRBV5-1
ASSLGQDSSGNTIY
>TRBD1|-|TRBV7-9
ASSATDRSLRGYT
>TRBD2|once|TRBV5-1
ASSLAPLAGMPDTQY
>-|-|TRBV19
ASRSAGERTEAF
>TRBD1|once|TRBV10-3
ATGTANTEAF
>-|-|TRBV9
ASSKYTEQF
>-|many|TRBV7-8
ASSLTPPNYNEQF
>TRBD1|-|TRBV29-1
SVRQGGSEKLF
>-|-|TRBV5-1
ASSLGQATSGTDTQY
>-|-|TRBV27
ASSSQGTQY
>-|-|TRBV30
AWTNSMNTEAF
>-|-|TRBV10-1
ASSKTGTLETQY
>TRBD2|few|TRBV7-9
ASSFLGTSGRGEQF
>TRBD1|-|TRBV10-3
AISDLLRDSYGYT
>-|once|TRBV27
ASSPGEGNTEAF
>TRBD1|-|TRBV28
ASSPPGQGAGYT